The present T cell receptor (beta chain) was sequenced within a study of T cell clonotyping in hematopoietic cell transplantation. As for this clone: Its target is not known.

Profiled with immunoSEQ multiplex PCR; TCRdb holds only in-frame clones, not every one. The sample has approximately 2,000 clones, over 90% seen once. Study-level results: Higher Inverse Simpson Index values in graft donor and pretransplant recipient predicted broader posttransplant TCR diversity.

This CDR3 region has 11 residues. CDR1 is SNHLY and CDR2 is FYNNEI in the germline V gene. J gave up 2 bases and V 8 bases, and 0 bases lay outside the gene matches. The TCR comes from a man between 50 and 59 years old in good health. Some clones in this sample may be carry-over from other donors' samples. The sequenced sample consisted of peripheral blood mononuclear cells. The rearrangement uses TRBV2 and TRBJ2-7; 7 nucleotides align to TRBD2. CDR3 in amino acids: CASGLAYEQYF. CDR3 DNA: TGTGCCAGCGGACTAGCCTACGAGCAGTACTTC. Full variable domain (outside the CDR3, taken from reference TRBV2 and TRBJ2-7): EPEVTQTPSHQVTQMGQEVILRCVPISNHLYFYWYRQILGQKVEFLVSFYNNEISEKSEIFDDQFSVERPDGSNFTLKIRSTKLEDSAMYFCASGLAYEQYFGPGTRLTVT.